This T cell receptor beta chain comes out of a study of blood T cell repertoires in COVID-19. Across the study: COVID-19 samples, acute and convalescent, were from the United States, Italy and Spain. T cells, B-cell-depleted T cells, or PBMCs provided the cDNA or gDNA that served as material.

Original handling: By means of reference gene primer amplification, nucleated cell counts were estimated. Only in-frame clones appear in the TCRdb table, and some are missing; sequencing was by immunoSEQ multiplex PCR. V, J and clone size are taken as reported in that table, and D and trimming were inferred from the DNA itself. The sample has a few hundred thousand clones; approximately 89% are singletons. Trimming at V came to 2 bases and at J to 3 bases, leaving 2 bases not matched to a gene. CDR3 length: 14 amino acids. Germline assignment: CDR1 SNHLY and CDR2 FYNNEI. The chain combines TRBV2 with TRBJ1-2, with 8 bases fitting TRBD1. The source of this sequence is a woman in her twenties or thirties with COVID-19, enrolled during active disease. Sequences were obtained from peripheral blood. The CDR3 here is CASSEPGGDYGYTF. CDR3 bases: TGTGCCAGCAGTGAACCAGGGGGCGACTATGGCTACACCTTC.